This T cell receptor (beta chain) was observed in a study of CD8 T cells in Susac syndrome. Reverse transcription used roughly 0.5 to 1 ug RNA and random hexamers. Amplification of TCR beta CDR3 used immunoSEQ multiplex PCR across 54 Vbeta and 13 Jbeta. From the immunoSEQ multiplex PCR reads, TCRdb called clonotypes with MiXCR, one entry per CDR3 protein. Of over 150,000 distinct CDR3 sequences listed, approximately 95% were seen once; the top ten hold around 0.13%. Sequencing of TCR beta covered CD8+ and CD4+ T cells obtained from blood. Definite or probable Susac syndrome was diagnosed using recently defined diagnostic criteria. Study findings and constraints: CD4+ repertoires of Susac syndrome patients lacked detectable clonal expansion.

Concerning this clonotype itself: Its specificity is unknown.

Sequencing input: CD4+ T cells from PBMCs. This receptor was obtained from a human donor with Susac syndrome.

The CDR3 DNA is TGTGCCACCAGCAGAGCTTTGGGACTAGCGGCCCTATACGAGCAGTACGTC. The encoded protein is CATSRALGLAALYEQYV. The chain combines TRBV15 with TRBJ2-7, with 11 nucleotides matching TRBD2. The CDR3 extends over 17 amino acids. Trimming took 1 base from V and 4 from J; bases not matched to a gene: 9. Germline CDR1 LNHNV, CDR2 YYDKDF (reference sequence).